This T cell receptor (beta chain) was documented in a study of T-cell memory formation after mild COVID-19. At the level of the study: Largely donor-specific sequence clusters came from a couple of donors.

A remark on this clonotype: Antigen unknown.

The junction had 7 bases not matched to a gene; V was cut back by 1 base and J by 5 bases. Germline CDR1 is LNHNV and CDR2 is YYDKDF (reference sequence). The CDR3 extends over 18 amino acids. Researchers used 5'RACE with constant-segment primers to make TCR alpha and TCR beta cDNA libraries that carry sample barcodes and UMIs. TCRdb processed the 5' RACE reads anew with MiXCR; each CDR3 protein has one entry. The table shows 350,000 to 450,000 distinct CDR3 sequences, with roughly 20% occurring only once. Study-wide findings and caveats: Some clones that responded turned up in pre-infection memory, which suggests that cross-reactive memory joined in.

Material: PBMCs or a T cell subset sorted from them (not recorded which). This receptor was identified in an adult woman who had mild COVID-19 (a few samples of this study predate the infection). Cell type and time point are not known. The J gene is TRBJ2-1, the V gene TRBV15, with 14 bases identical to TRBD2. As DNA, the CDR3 is TGTGCCACCAGCAGAGGACTAGCGGGGGGGCATGGGGACAATGAGCAGTTCTTC. Its translation is CATSRGLAGGHGDNEQFF.